Listed below are T cell receptor beta chains from one sample, sequenced in a study of blood T cell repertoires in COVID-19. TCRdb's table, derived via immunoSEQ multiplex PCR, lists solely in-frame clones and lacks some. The repertoire holds about 140,000 clones, approximately 84% seen once, with about 2% in the top ten. Material for sequencing was peripheral blood. These receptors all come from a woman aged 60 to 75 with acute or convalescent COVID-19. CDR3s include the opening cysteine and the closing phenylalanine or tryptophan. The D gene is left open where the match is weak. Clone size is given for some rows only: seen once, a few or many times, or a class if the clone is expanded.

>-|TRBJ2-3|TRBV7-3|-
TGTGCCAGCAGCTCCACCCCACTCACAGATACGCAGTATTTT
CASSSTPLTDTQYF
>-|TRBJ1-5|TRBV19|-
TGTGCCAGTACGGCCAGGGGATGGAATCAGCCCCAGCATTTT
CASTARGWNQPQHF
>-|TRBJ2-3|TRBV2|-
TGTGCCAGCAGACAGGAGCTCACAGATACGCAGTATTTT
CASRQELTDTQYF
>few|TRBJ1-2|TRBV19|TRBD1
TGTGCCAGTAGGACCGGACAGGGGGGGCACTATGGCTACACCTTC
CASRTGQGGHYGYTF
>-|TRBJ1-1|TRBV6-6|-
TGTGCCAGCAGTTACCCGGGACACGGGAACACTGAAGCTTTCTTT
CASSYPGHGNTEAFF
>-|TRBJ2-7|TRBV7-2|-
TGTGCCAGCAGCTTAGTTATTAGCCATGAGCAGTACTTC
CASSLVISHEQYF
>few|TRBJ2-7|TRBV6-6|TRBD1
TGTGCCAGCAGTTACTCGACAGGGGTAGGGTTCTACGAGCAGTACTTC
CASSYSTGVGFYEQYF
>-|TRBJ2-1|TRBV19|TRBD2
TGTGCCAGTAATGCCAACCCGGGGACTAGCTTCAATGAGCAGTTCTTC
CASNANPGTSFNEQFF
>-|TRBJ2-5|TRBV24-1|TRBD2
TGTGCCACCAGTGATTTCGTAGCGGGAGAAGAGACCCAGTACTTC
CATSDFVAGEETQYF
>-|TRBJ2-6|TRBV7-9|-
TGTGCCAGCAGCCCCCCAGGAACTGGCTCTGGGGCCAACGTCCTGACTTTC
CASSPPGTGSGANVLTF
>once|TRBJ2-7|TRBV27|TRBD2
TGTGCCAGCAGTTTATCGCTAGCGGGACTCTACGAGCAGTACTTC
CASSLSLAGLYEQYF
>-|TRBJ2-3|TRBV28|TRBD2
TGTGCCAGCAGTCCCGTGGTTGCGGGAGGGGATACGCAGTATTTT
CASSPVVAGGDTQYF
>-|TRBJ2-1|TRBV5-4|-
TGTGCCAGCAGCTTGTTCCGGGGGGCTTACAATGAGCAGTTCTTC
CASSLFRGAYNEQFF
>-|TRBJ2-3|TRBV5-5|-
TGTGCCAGCAGCTTGGACTTGCTGGATACGCAGTATTTT
CASSLDLLDTQYF
>-|TRBJ2-7|TRBV30|TRBD2
TGTGCCTGGACCGTACCGTGGGGCCGGGAGGGCAACGAGCAGTACTTC
CAWTVPWGREGNEQYF
>few|TRBJ2-7|TRBV19|-
TGTGCCAGTAGCGGGAGAACCTACGAGCAGTACTTC
CASSGRTYEQYF
>few|TRBJ2-1|TRBV27|TRBD2
TGTGCCAGTGGACTAGCGTTTTCCAATGAGCAGTTCTTC
CASGLAFSNEQFF
>-|TRBJ2-1|TRBV3-1/TRBV3-2|TRBD1
TGTGCCAGCAGCAAACAAGGGACAGGGGAAGGAAATGAGCAGTTCTTC
CASSKQGTGEGNEQFF
>-|TRBJ2-1|TRBV5-1|-
TGCGCCAGCAGCGGGCGGAGTGGACTCTACAATGAGCAGTTCTTC
CASSGRSGLYNEQFF
>-|TRBJ2-1|TRBV7-2|TRBD1
TGTGCCAGCAGCTTTCAGACAGGGGGCATGGATGAGCAGTTCTTC
CASSFQTGGMDEQFF
>-|TRBJ2-1|TRBV10-3|-
TGTGCCATCAGTGAGCGGTTACCAGGGGCTGGACAGTTCTTC
CAISERLPGAGQFF